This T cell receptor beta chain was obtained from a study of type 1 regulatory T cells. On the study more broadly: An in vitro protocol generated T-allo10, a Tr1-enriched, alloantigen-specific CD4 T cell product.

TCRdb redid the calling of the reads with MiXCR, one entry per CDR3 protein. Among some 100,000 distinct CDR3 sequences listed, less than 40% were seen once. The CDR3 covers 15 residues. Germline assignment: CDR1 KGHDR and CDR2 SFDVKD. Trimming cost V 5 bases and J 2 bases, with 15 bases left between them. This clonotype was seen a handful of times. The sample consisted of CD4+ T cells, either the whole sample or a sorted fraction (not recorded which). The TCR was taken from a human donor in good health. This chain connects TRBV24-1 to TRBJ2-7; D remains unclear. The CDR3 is CATSARTDDPYEQYF. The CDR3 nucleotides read TGTGCCACCAGTGCAAGGACCGACGATCCCTACGAGCAGTACTTC.